These 9 T cell receptor beta chains share one sample of origin, sequenced in a study of T cell clusters in autoimmune cytopenias. Multiplex touch-down PCR amplified TRB using TRB-A and TRB-B pools in one tube. Reanalyzing the multiplex PCR reads, TCRdb keeps one entry per CDR3 protein, without DNA. There are 13,000 to 15,000 distinct CDR3 sequences in the sample, with roughly 2.2% held by the top ten. Each sample's input was around 250 ng genomic DNA, roughly 40,000 genome equivalents. Sequencing was done on a sample of peripheral blood. The receptors derive from a human donor with an autoimmune cytopenia or autoimmune hepatitis (not recorded which).

This chain links TRBV27 with TRBJ1-6; TCRdb picks TRBD1, but there is no DNA to check that call. Per germline, CDR1 MNHEY and CDR2 SMNVEV (reference sequence). The CDR3 covers 15 residues. The chain's CDR3 is CASSPGRGRNSPLHF.

The chain has TRBV18 and TRBJ2-7; no DNA is available, so the TRBD1 call from TCRdb remains unchecked. The CDR3 spans 15 residues. CDR1 is KGHSH, CDR2 LQKENI, per germline. CDR3 sequence reads: CASSPPRDRAREQYF.

The chain couples TRBV5-4 to TRBJ1-5; TCRdb proposes TRBD1, but this gene call is untestable without DNA. In germline, CDR1 is SGHNT, CDR2 YYREEE (reference sequence). There are 12 residues in the CDR3. CDR3 loop: CASSFPGQPQHF.

The chain couples TRBV12-3 or TRBV12-4 to TRBJ2-5. The CDR3 runs 12 residues. The CDR3 sequence is CASSFNLETQYF.

This sequence joins TRBV6-5 and TRBJ1-2. Germline-derived CDR1 and CDR2 are MNHEY and SVGAGI. There are 13 residues in the CDR3. CDR3 residues: CASSPERLYGYTF.

The CDR3 region is CASRKMGPGYSNQPQHF. The V and J genes are TRBV6-1 and TRBJ1-5. The CDR3 consists of 17 residues. The germline V gene encodes CDR1 MNHNS and CDR2 SASEGT.

The CDR3 protein is CASSLRGGVRTDTQYF. The V call is TRBV12-3 or TRBV12-4, the J call TRBJ2-3; TCRdb proposes TRBD1, but this gene call is untestable without DNA. The CDR3 totals 16 residues.

The chain is built from TRBV20-1 and TRBJ2-1; there is no DNA to check the TCRdb D call of TRBD2. CDR1 and CDR2 (germline): DFQATT, SNEGSKA (reference sequence). The length of the CDR3 is 14 residues. The CDR3 loop is CSAPQAGGGNEQFF.

This chain connects TRBV20-1 to TRBJ1-1; TCRdb's D gene call, TRBD1, goes unchecked for lack of DNA. From germline, CDR1 is DFQATT and CDR2 SNEGSKA (reference sequence). The CDR3 is made up of 18 amino acids. The CDR3: CSASTVTGGFIMNTEAFF.